The clone carrying this T cell receptor beta chain was counted many times. Its specificity is unknown. Regions amplified from RNA transcripts were the TCR beta CDR3 regions. First-round RT-PCR targeting the TCR CDR3 was performed with the HTBI primer set. TCRdb passed the multiplex PCR reads through MiXCR, listing each CDR3 protein once. The sample includes 750,000 to 900,000 distinct CDR3 sequences, around 39% of them seen just once. This sample was taken from a study of T cells in Graves' hyperthyroidism and ophthalmopathy. In the study overall: Before any treatment, at initial diagnosis, peripheral blood was collected.

Patients counted as stable if ophthalmopathy did not develop within 18 months. Germline lookup yields CDR1 SGHRS and CDR2 YFSETQ. The length of the CDR3 is 15 residues. The ends were cut back, 0 bases at V and 4 bases at J, with 8 bases in the middle. Study-wide results and limits: The model forecast ophthalmopathy, anticipating it by a median approximately 6.2 months before onset. Most thyroid-expanded clonotypes above 0.001 were also found in blood.

The chain combines TRBV5-1 with TRBJ2-6; no reliable D call. This sequence originates from a man between 18 and 35 years old with Graves' hyperthyroidism. The sample was blood. CDR3 residues: CASSLGRTGANVLTF. DNA for the CDR3: TGCGCCAGCAGCTTGGGTCGGACCGGGGCCAACGTCCTGACTTTC. Filled out from reference TRBV5-1 and TRBJ2-6, the complete variable domain reads KAGVTQTPRYLIKTRGQQVTLSCSPISGHRSVSWYQQTPGQGLQFLFEYFSETQRNKGNFPGRFSGRQFSNSRSEMNVSTLELGDSALYLCASSLGRTGANVLTFGAGSRLTVL.